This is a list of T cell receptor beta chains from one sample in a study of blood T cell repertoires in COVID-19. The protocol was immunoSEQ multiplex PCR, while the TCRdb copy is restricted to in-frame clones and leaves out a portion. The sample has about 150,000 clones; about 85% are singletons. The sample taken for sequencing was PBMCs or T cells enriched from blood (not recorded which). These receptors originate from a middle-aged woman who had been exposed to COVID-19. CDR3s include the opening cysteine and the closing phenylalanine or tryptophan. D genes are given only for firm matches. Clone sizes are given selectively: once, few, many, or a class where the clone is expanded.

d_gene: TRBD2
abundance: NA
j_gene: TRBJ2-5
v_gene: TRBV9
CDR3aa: CASSPRGETSGGPRETQYF
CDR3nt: TGTGCCAGCAGCCCCCGGGGGGAGACTAGCGGGGGCCCAAGGGAGACCCAGTACTTC

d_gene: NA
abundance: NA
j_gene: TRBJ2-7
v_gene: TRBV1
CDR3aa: CTSSHHRGQYEQYF
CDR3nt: TGCACCAGCAGCCATCACAGGGGGCAGTACGAGCAGTACTTC

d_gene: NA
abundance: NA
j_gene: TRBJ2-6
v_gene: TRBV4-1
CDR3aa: CASSQYPSSGEAGANVLTF
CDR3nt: TGCGCCAGCAGCCAATACCCGAGCTCTGGGGAGGCTGGGGCCAACGTCCTGACTTTC

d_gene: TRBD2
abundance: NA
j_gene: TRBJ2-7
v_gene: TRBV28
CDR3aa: CASRPPGGFYEQYF
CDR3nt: TGTGCCAGCAGGCCCCCGGGGGGATTCTACGAGCAGTACTTC

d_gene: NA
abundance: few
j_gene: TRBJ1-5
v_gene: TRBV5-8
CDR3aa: CASSRTDYQPQHF
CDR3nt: TGTGCCAGCAGCCGGACTGATTATCAGCCCCAGCATTTT

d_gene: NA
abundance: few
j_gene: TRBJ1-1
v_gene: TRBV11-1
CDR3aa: CASSLPGRNTEAFF
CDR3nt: TGTGCCAGCAGCCTCCCGGGTCGGAACACTGAAGCTTTCTTT

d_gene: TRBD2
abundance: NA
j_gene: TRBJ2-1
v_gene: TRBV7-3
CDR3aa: CASSPSGGLAGGTEQFF
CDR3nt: TGTGCCAGCAGCCCTTCGGGAGGTCTAGCGGGGGGTACTGAGCAGTTCTTC

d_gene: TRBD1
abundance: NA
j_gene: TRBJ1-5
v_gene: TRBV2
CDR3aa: CASSMTGLSNQPQHF
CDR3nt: TGTGCCAGCAGTATGACAGGGTTGAGCAATCAGCCCCAGCATTTT

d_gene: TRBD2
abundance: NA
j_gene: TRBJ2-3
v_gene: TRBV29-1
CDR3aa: CSVELGTRITDTQYF
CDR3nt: TGCAGCGTCGAATTGGGGACTAGAATAACAGATACGCAGTATTTT

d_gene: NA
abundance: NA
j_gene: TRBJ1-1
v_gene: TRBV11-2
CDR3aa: CASTGVYRADTEAFF
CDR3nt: TGTGCCAGCACCGGGGTGTACAGGGCGGACACTGAAGCTTTCTTT

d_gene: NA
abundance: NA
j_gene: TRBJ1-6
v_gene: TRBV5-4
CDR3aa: CASSLGTPINSPLHF
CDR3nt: TGTGCCAGCAGCTTGGGGACACCGATTAATTCACCCCTCCACTTT

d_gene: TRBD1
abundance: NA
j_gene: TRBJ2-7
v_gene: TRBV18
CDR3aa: CASSPGDSGYEQYF
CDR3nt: TGTGCCAGCTCACCAGGGGACAGTGGCTACGAGCAGTACTTC

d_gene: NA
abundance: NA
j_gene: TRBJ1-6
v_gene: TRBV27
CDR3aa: CASSLDLRVNSPLHF
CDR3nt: TGTGCCAGCAGTTTAGACCTTCGGGTTAATTCACCCCTCCACTTT

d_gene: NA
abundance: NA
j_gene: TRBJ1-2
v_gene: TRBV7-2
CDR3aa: CASSFPGYGYTF
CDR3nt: TGTGCCAGCAGCTTTCCAGGCTATGGCTACACCTTC

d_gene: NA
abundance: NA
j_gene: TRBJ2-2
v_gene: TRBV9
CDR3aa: CASSPQRSGELFF
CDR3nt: TGTGCCAGCAGCCCCCAGCGGTCCGGGGAGCTGTTTTTT

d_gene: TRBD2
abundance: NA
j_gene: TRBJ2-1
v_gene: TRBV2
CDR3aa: CASRDSTGTSNNEQFF
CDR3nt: TGTGCCAGCAGGGATAGTACCGGGACTAGCAACAATGAGCAGTTCTTC

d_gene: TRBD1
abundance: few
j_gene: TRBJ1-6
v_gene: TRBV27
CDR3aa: CASSRTGTGAYSPLHF
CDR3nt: TGTGCCAGCAGTCGGACCGGGACAGGGGCCTATTCACCCCTCCACTTT

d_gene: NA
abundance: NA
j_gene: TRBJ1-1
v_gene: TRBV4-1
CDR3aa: CASSQDRVAVTEAFF
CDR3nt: TGCGCCAGCAGCCAAGATCGCGTGGCGGTTACTGAAGCTTTCTTT

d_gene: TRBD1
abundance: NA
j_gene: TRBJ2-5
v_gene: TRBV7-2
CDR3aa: CASSPRGQGRRGLGTQYF
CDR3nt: TGTGCCAGCAGCCCGCGGGGACAGGGGAGAAGGGGCCTGGGGACCCAGTACTTC

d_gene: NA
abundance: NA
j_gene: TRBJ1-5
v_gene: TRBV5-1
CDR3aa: CASSLDRNQPQHF
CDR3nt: TGCGCCAGCAGCTTGGACAGAAATCAGCCCCAGCATTTT

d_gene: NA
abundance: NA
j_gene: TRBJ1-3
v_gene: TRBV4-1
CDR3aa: CASSHGASGNTIYF
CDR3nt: TGCGCCAGCAGCCACGGTGCCTCTGGAAACACCATATATTTT

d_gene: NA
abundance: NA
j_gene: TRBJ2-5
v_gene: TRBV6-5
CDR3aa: CASSSSTGGHQETQYF
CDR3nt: NA

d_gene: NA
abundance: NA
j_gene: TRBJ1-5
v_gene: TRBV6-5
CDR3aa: CASSRRTGGMDQHF
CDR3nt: TGTGCCAGCAGTAGGAGGACGGGGGGGATGGACCAGCATTTT

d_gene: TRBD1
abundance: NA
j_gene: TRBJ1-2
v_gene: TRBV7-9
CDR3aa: CASSLARGQGFPRYGYTF
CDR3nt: TGTGCCAGCAGCTTAGCGCGTGGACAGGGGTTCCCTAGGTATGGCTACACCTTC

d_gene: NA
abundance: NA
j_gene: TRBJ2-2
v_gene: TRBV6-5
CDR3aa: CAAYEQGRTGELFF
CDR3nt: TGTGCCGCGTATGAACAGGGACGGACCGGGGAGCTGTTTTTT

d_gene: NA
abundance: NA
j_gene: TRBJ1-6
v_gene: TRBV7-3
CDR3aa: CASSRQIRDSPLHF
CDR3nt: TGTGCCAGCAGCCGACAGATTCGGGATTCACCCCTCCACTTT

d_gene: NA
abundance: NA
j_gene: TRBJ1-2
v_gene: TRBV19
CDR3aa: CASTKTENYGYTF
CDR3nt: TGTGCCAGTACCAAGACAGAAAACTATGGCTACACCTTC

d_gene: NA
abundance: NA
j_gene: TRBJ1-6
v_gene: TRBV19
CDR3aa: CASSTGQSVNSPLHF
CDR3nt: TGTGCCAGTAGTACCGGACAGTCCGTAAATTCACCCCTCCACTTT

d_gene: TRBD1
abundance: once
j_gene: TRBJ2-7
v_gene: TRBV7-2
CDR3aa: CASSPRQGPNEQYF
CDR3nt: TGTGCCAGCAGCCCCAGACAGGGACCGAACGAGCAGTACTTC

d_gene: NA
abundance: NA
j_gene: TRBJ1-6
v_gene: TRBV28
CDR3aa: CASSFSQGGGNSPLHF
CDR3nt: TGTGCCAGCAGTTTCTCACAGGGCGGGGGGAATTCACCCCTCCACTTT

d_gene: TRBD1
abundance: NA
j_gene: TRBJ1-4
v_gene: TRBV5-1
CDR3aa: CASSTGGEEKLFF
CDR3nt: TGCGCCAGCAGTACAGGGGGGGAGGAAAAACTGTTTTTT

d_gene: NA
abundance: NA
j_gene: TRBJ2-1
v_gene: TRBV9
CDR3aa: CASSATTARSYNEQFF
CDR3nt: TGTGCCAGCAGCGCTACGACAGCGAGGTCCTACAATGAGCAGTTCTTC

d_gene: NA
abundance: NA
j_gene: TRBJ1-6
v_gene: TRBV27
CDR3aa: CASSQTQTGRVNSYNSPLHF
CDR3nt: TGTGCCAGCAGTCAAACCCAGACAGGCCGGGTGAACTCCTATAATTCACCCCTCCACTTT

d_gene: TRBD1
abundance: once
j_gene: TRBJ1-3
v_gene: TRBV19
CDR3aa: CASSIEGTAGNTIYF
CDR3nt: TGTGCCAGTAGTATAGAGGGGACAGCTGGAAACACCATATATTTT

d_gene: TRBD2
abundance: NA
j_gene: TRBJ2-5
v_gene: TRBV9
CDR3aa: CASSPRTSGGQETQYF
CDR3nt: TGTGCCAGCAGCCCCCGGACTAGCGGGGGACAAGAGACCCAGTACTTC

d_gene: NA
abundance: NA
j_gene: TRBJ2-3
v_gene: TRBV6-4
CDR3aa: CASSDGRGSTDTQYF
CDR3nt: TGTGCCAGCAGTGATGGGCGGGGAAGCACAGATACGCAGTATTTT

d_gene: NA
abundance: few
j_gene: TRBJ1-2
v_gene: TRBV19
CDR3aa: CASTHSLASDGYTF
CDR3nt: TGTGCCAGTACACACTCGCTAGCGAGCGATGGCTACACCTTC

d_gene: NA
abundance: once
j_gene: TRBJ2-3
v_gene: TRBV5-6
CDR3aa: CASSLVFTDTQYF
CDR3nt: TGTGCCAGCAGCTTGGTATTCACAGATACGCAGTATTTT

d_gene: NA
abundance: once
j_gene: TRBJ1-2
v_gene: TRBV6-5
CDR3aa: CASTPGVGYTF
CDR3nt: TGTGCCAGCACCCCGGGGGTTGGCTACACCTTC

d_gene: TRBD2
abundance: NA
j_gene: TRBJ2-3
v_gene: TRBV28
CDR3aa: CASREAGATDTQYF
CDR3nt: TGTGCCAGCCGGGAAGCGGGAGCCACAGATACGCAGTATTTT

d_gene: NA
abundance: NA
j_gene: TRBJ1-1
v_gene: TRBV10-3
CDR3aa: CAISESGTGENTEAFF
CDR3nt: TGTGCCATCAGTGAGTCGGGGACTGGTGAGAACACTGAAGCTTTCTTT

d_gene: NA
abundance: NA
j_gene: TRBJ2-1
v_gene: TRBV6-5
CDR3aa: CASSYSEAGREQFF
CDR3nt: TGTGCCAGCAGTTACTCGGAGGCGGGGCGGGAGCAGTTCTTC

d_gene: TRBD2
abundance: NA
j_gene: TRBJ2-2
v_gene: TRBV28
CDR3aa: CASSEMTSGRPGELFF
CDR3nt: TGTGCCAGCAGTGAGATGACTAGCGGGAGGCCCGGGGAGCTGTTTTTT

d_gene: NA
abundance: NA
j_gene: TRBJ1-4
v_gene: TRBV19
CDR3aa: CASSEELTNEKLFF
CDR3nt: TGTGCCAGTAGTGAAGAGTTAACTAATGAAAAACTGTTTTTT

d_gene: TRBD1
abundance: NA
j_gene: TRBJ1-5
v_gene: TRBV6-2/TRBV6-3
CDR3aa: CASSYDRGYNQPQHF
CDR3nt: TGTGCCAGCAGTTACGACAGGGGGTATAATCAGCCCCAGCATTTT

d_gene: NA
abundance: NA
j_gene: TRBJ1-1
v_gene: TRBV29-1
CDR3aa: CSVVAGNTEAFF
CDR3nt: TGCAGCGTTGTTGCGGGCAACACTGAGGCTTTCTTT

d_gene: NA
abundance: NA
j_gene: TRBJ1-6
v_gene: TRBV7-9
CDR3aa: CASSSAGGSYNSPLHF
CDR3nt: TGTGCCAGCAGCTCCGCGGGTGGATCCTATAATTCACCCCTCCACTTT

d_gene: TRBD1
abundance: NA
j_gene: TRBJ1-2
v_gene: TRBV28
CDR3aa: CASSFWTGGALGYTF
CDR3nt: TGTGCCAGCAGTTTCTGGACAGGGGGCGCCCTTGGCTACACCTTC

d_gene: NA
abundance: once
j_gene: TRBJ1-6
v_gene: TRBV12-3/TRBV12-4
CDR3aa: CASSLGLSNPLHF
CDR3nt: TGTGCCAGCAGTTTAGGCCTTTCTAACCCCCTCCACTTT

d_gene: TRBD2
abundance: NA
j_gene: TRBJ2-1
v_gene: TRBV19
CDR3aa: CASKREGQSEQFF
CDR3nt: TGTGCCAGTAAGCGGGAGGGCCAATCTGAGCAGTTCTTC